This TCR beta chain was recovered during a study of shared clonotypes between healthy human individuals. Study-wide points: Measured sharing among donors was expected to vary with sequencing depth.

The ends were cut back, 6 bases at V and 4 bases at J, with 19 bases in the middle. The V gene's germline CDR1 is MDHEN and CDR2 SYDVKM. The CDR3 sequence is 15 residues long. Assay execution proceeded at the deep level. Libraries were prepared by immunoSEQ multiplex PCR; TCRdb keeps only in-frame clonotypes and omits some of them. This table has 450,000 to 600,000 clones, roughly 85% appearing once. To note about this clone: The target antigen is unknown.

This chain connects TRBV28 to TRBJ2-7, with D possibly TRBD1 on 7 matching bases. The sequence was collected from a woman aged 40 to 55 in good health. Some clones in this sample may be carry-over from other donors' samples. Sequencing was performed on PBMCs. CDR3 sequence reads: CASSLRAGQLYEQYF. The CDR3 DNA is TGTGCCAGCAGCCTTCGGGCGGGACAGCTATACGAGCAGTACTTC.